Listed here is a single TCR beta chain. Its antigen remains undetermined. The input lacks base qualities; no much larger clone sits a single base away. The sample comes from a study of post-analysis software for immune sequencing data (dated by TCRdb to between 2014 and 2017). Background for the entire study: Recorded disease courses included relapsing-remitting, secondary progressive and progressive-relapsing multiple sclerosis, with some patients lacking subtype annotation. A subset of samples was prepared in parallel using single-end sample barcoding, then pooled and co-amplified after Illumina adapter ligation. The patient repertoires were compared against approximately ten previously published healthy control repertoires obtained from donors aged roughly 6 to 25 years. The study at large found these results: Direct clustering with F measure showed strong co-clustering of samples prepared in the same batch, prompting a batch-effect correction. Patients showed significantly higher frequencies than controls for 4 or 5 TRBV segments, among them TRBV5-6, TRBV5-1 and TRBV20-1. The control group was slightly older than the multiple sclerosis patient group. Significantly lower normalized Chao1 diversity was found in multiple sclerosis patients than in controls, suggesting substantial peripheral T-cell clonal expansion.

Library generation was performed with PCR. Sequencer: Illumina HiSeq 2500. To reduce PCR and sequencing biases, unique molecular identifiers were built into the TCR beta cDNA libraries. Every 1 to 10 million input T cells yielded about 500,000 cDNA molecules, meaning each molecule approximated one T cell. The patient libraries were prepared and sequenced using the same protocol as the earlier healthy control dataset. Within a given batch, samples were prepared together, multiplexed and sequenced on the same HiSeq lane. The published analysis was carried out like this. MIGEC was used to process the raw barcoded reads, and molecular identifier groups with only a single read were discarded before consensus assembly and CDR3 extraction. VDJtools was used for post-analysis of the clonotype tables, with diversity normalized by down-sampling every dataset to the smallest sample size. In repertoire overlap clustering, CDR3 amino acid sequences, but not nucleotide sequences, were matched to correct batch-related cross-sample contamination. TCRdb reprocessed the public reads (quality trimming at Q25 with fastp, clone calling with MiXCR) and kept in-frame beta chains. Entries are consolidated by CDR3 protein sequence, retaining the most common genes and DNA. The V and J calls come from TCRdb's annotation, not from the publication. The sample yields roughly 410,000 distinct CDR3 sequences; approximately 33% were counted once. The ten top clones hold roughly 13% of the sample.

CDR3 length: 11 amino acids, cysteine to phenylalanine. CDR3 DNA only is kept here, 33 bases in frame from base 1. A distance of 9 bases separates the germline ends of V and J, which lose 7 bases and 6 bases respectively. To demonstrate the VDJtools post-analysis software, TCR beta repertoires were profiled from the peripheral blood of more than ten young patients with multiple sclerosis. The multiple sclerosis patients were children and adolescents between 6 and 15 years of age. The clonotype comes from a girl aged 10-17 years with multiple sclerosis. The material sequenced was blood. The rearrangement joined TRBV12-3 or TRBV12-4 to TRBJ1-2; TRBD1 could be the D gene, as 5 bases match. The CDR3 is CASTRGNGYTF. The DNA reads TGTGCCAGCACCCGGGGGAATGGCTACACCTTC.